This T cell receptor (beta chain) stems from a study of T-cell reconstitution after alpha-beta-depleted transplantation in children. In this sample, this clonotype turned up many times. As it was prepared, the TCRbeta library received unique molecular identifiers. TCRdb processed the PCR reads anew with MiXCR; each CDR3 protein has one entry. The table shows around 240,000 distinct CDR3 sequences, with 6.5% to 9% occurring only once. The clonotype was recovered from a male patient under 18 who had a stem cell transplant for acute lymphoblastic leukemia, so the T cells may come from the graft donor. Sequenced here: PBMCs, mostly from graft donor cells, sampled 180 days after TCRalphabeta/CD19-depleted stem cell transplant.

The CDR3 DNA sequence: TGTGCCAGCAGCCCCCTGGACAGAGACACCGGGGAGCTGTTTTTT. This encodes CASSPLDRDTGELFF. The chain carries TRBV28 and TRBJ2-2, with D possibly TRBD1 on 6 matching bases. This CDR3 is 15 amino acids long. V shed 6 bases and J shed 3 bases, with 14 bases lying between them. The germline V gene has CDR1 MDHEN and CDR2 SYDVKM.